The rows below give T cell receptor beta chains drawn from one sample of a study of T cell changes during pregnancy in multiple sclerosis. Libraries were prepared by immunoSEQ multiplex PCR; TCRdb keeps only in-frame clonotypes and omits some of them. The sample consists of 55,000 to 65,000 clones, approximately 94% of them appearing once. The starting material was CD8+ T cells from peripheral blood mononuclear cells, obtained in the third trimester of pregnancy. Receptors were obtained from a female donor with multiple sclerosis, enrolled in a pregnancy study. Both conserved end residues are part of each CDR3. A D gene is named only where the DNA matches it firmly. Part of the rows lack a size; the others show once, few, many or a class for expanded clones.

size,V,D,J,DNA,CDR3
-,TRBV4-1,-,TRBJ2-1,TGCGCCAGCAGCCAAGATCCCCTACGCCGGCCAGGGGAGCAGTTCTTC,CASSQDPLRRPGEQFF
-,TRBV19,-,TRBJ1-2,TGTGCCAGTAGTATAGCCCTCTATGGCTACACCTTC,CASSIALYGYTF
medium-sized,TRBV4-1,TRBD1,TRBJ1-1,TGCGCCAGCAGCCCCCTCGGGGGTGGGGGACAGGGCACTGAAGCTTTCTTT,CASSPLGGGGQGTEAFF
-,TRBV4-1,-,TRBJ2-3,TGCGCCAGCAGCCAAGACCGGACTCCAAGCACAGATACGCAGTATTTT,CASSQDRTPSTDTQYF
-,TRBV29-1,-,TRBJ2-7,TGCAGCGTTCGCGGGTCGAGGACCTACGAGCAGTACTTC,CSVRGSRTYEQYF
-,TRBV6-1,TRBD1,TRBJ2-7,TGTGCCAGCAGTGAGTACAGGGGGCCCCAGGAGCAGTACTTC,CASSEYRGPQEQYF
-,TRBV13,-,TRBJ1-1,TGTGCCAGCACTGTTGGGACTATGGCCGGGGCTTTCTTT,CASTVGTMAGAFF
medium-sized,TRBV19,-,TRBJ1-2,TGTGCCAGTAGTATAGTCCCAGGGGTTAGACCCTATGGCTACACCTTC,CASSIVPGVRPYGYTF
-,TRBV27,-,TRBJ2-2,TGTGCCAGCAGCCCTCAACTGCCAGGGACCGGGGAGCTGTTTTTT,CASSPQLPGTGELFF
-,TRBV9,TRBD1,TRBJ2-1,TGTGCCAGCAGCGTAGTAGGGCAGGGGGATTACAATGAGCAGTTCTTC,CASSVVGQGDYNEQFF
-,TRBV10-1,TRBD1,TRBJ1-1,TGCGCCAGCAGGGAACAGGGGTGGAACACTGAAGCTTTCTTT,CASREQGWNTEAFF
few,TRBV7-8,TRBD1,TRBJ2-3,TGTGCCAGCAGCTTAACAGGGGTTAGGGATACGCAGTATTTT,CASSLTGVRDTQYF
-,TRBV19,-,TRBJ2-5,TGTGCCAGTAGTACCGGGGAGTGGACAGAGACCCAGTACTTC,CASSTGEWTETQYF
-,TRBV4-3,TRBD2,TRBJ2-7,TGCGCCAGCAGCCAAGACCTAGGGGAGGGCGCCAACTACGAGCAGTACTTC,CASSQDLGEGANYEQYF
once,TRBV10-2,TRBD2,TRBJ2-2,TGCGCCAGCAGTGAATGGCTAGCGGGAGCGATGGGTGGGGAGCTGTTTTTT,CASSEWLAGAMGGELFF
-,TRBV30,-,TRBJ2-2,TGTGCCTGGAGTGCTAGAGGGGGGGGCGGGGAGCTGTTTTTT,CAWSARGGGGELFF
-,TRBV28,-,TRBJ1-1,TGTGCCAGCAGTACCCGCGGGGGGGGCACTGAAGCTTTCTTT,CASSTRGGGTEAFF
once,TRBV28,TRBD2,TRBJ2-1,TGTGCCAGCGGGACCCTAGCGGGCCCCTACAATGAGCAGTTCTTC,CASGTLAGPYNEQFF
-,TRBV11-2,-,TRBJ1-1,TGTGCCAGCAGCTTAGGTGGGGCCGGTGAAGCTTTCTTT,CASSLGGAGEAFF
-,TRBV19,TRBD2,TRBJ2-7,TGTGCCAGTTCCCCTAGCGGGAGTTTCTACGAGCAGTACTTC,CASSPSGSFYEQYF
-,TRBV11-2,-,TRBJ2-7,TGTGCCAGCAGCCACCCATTACTAGGAGTTATTGGGGAGCAGTACTTC,CASSHPLLGVIGEQYF
once,TRBV28,-,TRBJ1-3,TGTGCCAGCAGTTTGTTTGGCAGGGCCGGAAACACCATATATTTT,CASSLFGRAGNTIYF
-,TRBV13,-,TRBJ2-3,TGTGCCAGCAGCTCCCAAGTGGGGGGGCATCAAGATACGCAGTATTTT,CASSSQVGGHQDTQYF
-,TRBV12-5,TRBD2,TRBJ2-3,TGTGCTAGTGGTTTAGCGGGAGTGGGCACAGATACGCAGTATTTT,CASGLAGVGTDTQYF
-,TRBV30,TRBD1,TRBJ1-5,TGTGCCTGGAGTGAAGGAAGGGACAGGGGGCGCGGACGCAATCAGCCCCAGCATTTT,CAWSEGRDRGRGRNQPQHF
-,TRBV19,TRBD2,TRBJ2-2,TGTGCCAGTATCGGGGGGGCTTACACCGGGGAGCTGTTTTTT,CASIGGAYTGELFF
-,TRBV5-1,TRBD1,TRBJ1-4,TGCGCCAGCAGCTTAGGGACAGGGAATGAAAAACTGTTTTTT,CASSLGTGNEKLFF
-,TRBV10-3,TRBD1,TRBJ2-7,TGTGCCATCAGTCTCGGACAGGGGGCGAACGAGCAGTACTTC,CAISLGQGANEQYF
-,TRBV6-4,-,TRBJ1-1,TGTGCCAGCAGTGAGGGCCAGGGCGGCACTGAAGCTTTCTTT,CASSEGQGGTEAFF
-,TRBV7-9,-,TRBJ1-2,TGTGCCAGCAGCCTTATGGGGATTAGGACAGTCCCAAACTATGGCTACACCTTC,CASSLMGIRTVPNYGYTF
-,TRBV9,-,TRBJ2-3,TGTGCCAGCAGCGTAGGTCATAGCACAGATACGCAGTATTTT,CASSVGHSTDTQYF
-,TRBV4-1,-,TRBJ1-4,TGCGCCAGCAGCCCGGTAGCGCAGGATGAAAAACTGTTTTTT,CASSPVAQDEKLFF
-,TRBV12-5,-,TRBJ2-5,TGTGCTAGTGGTTTGAGTCGGGGGGCGACGGAGACCCAGTACTTC,CASGLSRGATETQYF
-,TRBV19,-,TRBJ1-1,TGTGCCAGTAGTATATCTCTGAACACTGAAGCTTTCTTT,CASSISLNTEAFF
-,TRBV7-9,TRBD1,TRBJ1-1,TGTGCCAGCAGCTCGCGACAGGGGGGGATGAACACTGAAGCTTTCTTT,CASSSRQGGMNTEAFF
-,TRBV5-5,-,TRBJ2-7,TGTGCCAGCAGCTTGGAGCAGCTACAGGGTACTTGGGAGCAGTACTTC,CASSLEQLQGTWEQYF
-,TRBV2,-,TRBJ1-2,TGTGCCAGCGAGAGGGGGATCTATGGCTACACCTTC,CASERGIYGYTF
-,TRBV9,TRBD2,TRBJ2-1,TGTGCCAGCAGCCTCCCAGGGACTAGCGGGAGCTTGGAACCCTACAATGAGCAGTTCTTC,CASSLPGTSGSLEPYNEQFF
-,TRBV19,TRBD2,TRBJ2-1,TGTGCCAGTAGTATAGCGGCGGGAGAGTTAAATGAGCAGTTCTTC,CASSIAAGELNEQFF
-,TRBV7-9,-,TRBJ2-7,TGTGCCAGCAGCTCTCGGGGGTACGAGCAGTACTTC,CASSSRGYEQYF
-,TRBV4-1,TRBD1,TRBJ1-5,TGCGCCAGCAGCCATAACAGGGGACGGAGGGATCAGCCCCAGCATTTT,CASSHNRGRRDQPQHF
-,TRBV7-9,TRBD2,TRBJ2-7,TGTGCCAGCAGCCTGAGCGGGACCTACGAGCAGTACTTC,CASSLSGTYEQYF